The T cell receptor (beta chain) under discussion was sequenced for a study of blood T cell repertoires in COVID-19. Germline CDR1 reads LGHDT; CDR2 reads YNNKEL (reference sequence). The CDR3 is 17 amino acids. With V trimmed by 4 bases and J by 0 bases, 6 bases remained unmatched. Libraries were prepared by immunoSEQ multiplex PCR; TCRdb keeps only in-frame clonotypes and omits some of them. The data hold over 150,000 clones, with 90% to 95% observed a single time. Sequenced: peripheral blood. The gene calls are TRBV3-1 (or the pseudogene TRBV3-2) and TRBJ2-1; TRBD1 matches 10 bases. This TCR derives from a middle-aged man with acute or convalescent COVID-19. CDR3 sequence: CASSPGQGVLSYNEQFF. CDR3 DNA: TGTGCCAGCAGCCCCGGACAGGGGGTTCTCTCCTACAATGAGCAGTTCTTC.